This T cell receptor beta chain is drawn from a study of T cell responses to AZD1222 COVID-19 vaccine. At the level of the study: Pooling covered second doses at about 4 or about 12 weeks. The study, taken as a whole, reports: Clonal diversity was possibly underestimated; the donors were predominantly white British and more often female. Seropositive at baseline were only a handful of AZD1222 recipients. Across the whole spike, CD4 TCRs peaked at regions 160-218 and 743-854.

This clone appeared a single time. The antigen remains undetermined. The assay was immunoSEQ multiplex PCR, and TCRdb's table has in-frame clones only and misses some. The sample includes about 170,000 clones, approximately 94% seen only once; the top ten take 2.6%. The germline gives CDR1 LNHDA, CDR2 SQIVND (reference sequence). The V and J ends lost 3 bases and 4 bases respectively, with 15 bases between them. The CDR3 consists of 16 residues. The V and J genes are TRBV19 and TRBJ2-2, with a weak D call TRBD1 (6 bases). The clonotype was recovered from an adult in good health. The sequencing here drew on peripheral blood, taken on day 0 of AZD1222 vaccination. For the CDR3, the DNA is TGTGCCAGTAGTATGGGACACCTTCGCCTCACCGGGGAGCTGTTTTTT. Its translation: CASSMGHLRLTGELFF.